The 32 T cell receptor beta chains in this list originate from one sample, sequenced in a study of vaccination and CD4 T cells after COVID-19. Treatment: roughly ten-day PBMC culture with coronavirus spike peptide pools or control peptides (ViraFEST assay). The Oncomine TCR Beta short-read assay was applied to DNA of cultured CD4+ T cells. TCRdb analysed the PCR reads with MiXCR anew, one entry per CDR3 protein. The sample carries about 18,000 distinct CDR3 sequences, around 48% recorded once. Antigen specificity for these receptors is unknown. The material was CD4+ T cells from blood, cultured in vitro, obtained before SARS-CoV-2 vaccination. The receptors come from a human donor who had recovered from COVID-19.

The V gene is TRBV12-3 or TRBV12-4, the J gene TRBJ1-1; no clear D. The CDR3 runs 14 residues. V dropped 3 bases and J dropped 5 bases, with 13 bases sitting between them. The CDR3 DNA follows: TGTGCCAGCAGTTTTGGGAACGGTCTAACTGAAGCTTTCTTT. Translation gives CASSFGNGLTEAFF.

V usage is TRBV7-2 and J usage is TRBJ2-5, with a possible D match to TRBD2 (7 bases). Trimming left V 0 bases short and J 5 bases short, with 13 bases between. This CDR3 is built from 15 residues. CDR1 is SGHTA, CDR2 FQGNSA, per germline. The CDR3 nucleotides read TGTGCCAGCAGCTTAGCGGGGGGGCCTGGGGAGACCCAGTACTTC. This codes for CASSLAGGPGETQYF.

The CDR3 here is CASSLFGGQETQYF. DNA for the CDR3: TGTGCCAGCAGCTTATTCGGGGGGCAAGAGACCCAGTACTTC. The rearrangement joins TRBV7-2 to TRBJ2-5, with 7 bases lining up with TRBD2. V was pared by 2 bases and J by 2 bases, with 2 bases of the junction left unmatched. The CDR3 is 14 amino acids. The V gene's germline CDR1 is SGHTA and CDR2 FQGNSA.

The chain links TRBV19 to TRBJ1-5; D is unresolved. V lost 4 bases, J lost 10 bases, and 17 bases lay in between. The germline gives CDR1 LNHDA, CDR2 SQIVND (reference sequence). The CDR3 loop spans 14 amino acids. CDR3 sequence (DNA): TGTGCCAGTAGTACCGGGAGTGTCGTCAGCCCCCAGCATTTT. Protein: CASSTGSVVSPQHF.

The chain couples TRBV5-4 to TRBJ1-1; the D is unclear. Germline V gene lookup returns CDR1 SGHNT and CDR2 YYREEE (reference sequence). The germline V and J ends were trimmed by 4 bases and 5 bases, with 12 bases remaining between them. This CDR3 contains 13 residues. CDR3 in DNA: TGTGCCAGCAGCGTCCAACCAGGAACTGAAGCTTTCTTT. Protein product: CASSVQPGTEAFF.

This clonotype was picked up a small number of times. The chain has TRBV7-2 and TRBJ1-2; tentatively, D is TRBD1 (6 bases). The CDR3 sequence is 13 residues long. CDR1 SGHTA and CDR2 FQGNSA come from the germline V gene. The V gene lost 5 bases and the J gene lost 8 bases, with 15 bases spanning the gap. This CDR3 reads CASSRGQGQGYTF. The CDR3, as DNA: TGTGCCAGCAGCCGCGGGCAGGGGCAGGGCTACACCTTC.

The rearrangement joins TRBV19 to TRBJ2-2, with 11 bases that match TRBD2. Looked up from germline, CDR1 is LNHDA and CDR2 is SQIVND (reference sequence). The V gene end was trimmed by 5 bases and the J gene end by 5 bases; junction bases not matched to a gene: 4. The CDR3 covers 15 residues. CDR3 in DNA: TGTGCCAGTAGTTCCCCTAGCGGGAGGACCGGGGAGCTGTTTTTT. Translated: CASSSPSGRTGELFF.

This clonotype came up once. CDR3 bases: TGTGCCAGCAGACGTACAGGGTTTGACTATGGCTACACCTTC. This gives the protein CASRRTGFDYGYTF. The chain has TRBV2 and TRBJ1-2; maybe TRBD1 (6 bases). The CDR3 loop spans 14 amino acids. Germline V gene data show CDR1 as SNHLY and CDR2 as FYNNEI. Trimming shortened V by 6 bases and J by 3 bases, and 14 bases separated the two germline ends.

The CDR3 loop reads CASSYEQGARGYTF. The DNA for the CDR3 is TGTGCCAGCAGTTACGAACAGGGGGCGCGTGGCTACACCTTC. The rearrangement links TRBV6-2 or TRBV6-3 to TRBJ1-2; 9 nucleotides line up with TRBD1. V dropped 2 bases and J dropped 7; count of bases not matched to a gene: 5. Germline CDR1 reads MNHEY; CDR2 reads SVGEGT. There are 14 residues in the CDR3.

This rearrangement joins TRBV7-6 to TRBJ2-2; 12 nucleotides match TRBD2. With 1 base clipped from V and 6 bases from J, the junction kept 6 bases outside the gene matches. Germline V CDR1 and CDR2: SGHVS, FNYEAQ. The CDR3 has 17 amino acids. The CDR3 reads CASSLGLLAGGPGELFF. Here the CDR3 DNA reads TGTGCCAGCAGCTTAGGACTCCTAGCGGGAGGGCCCGGGGAGCTGTTTTTT.

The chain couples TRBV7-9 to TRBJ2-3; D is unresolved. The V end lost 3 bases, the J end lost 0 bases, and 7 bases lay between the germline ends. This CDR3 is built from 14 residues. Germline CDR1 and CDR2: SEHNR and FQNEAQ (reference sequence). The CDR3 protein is CASSLTLSTDTQYF. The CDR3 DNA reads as TGTGCCAGCAGCTTGACCCTTAGCACAGATACGCAGTATTTT.

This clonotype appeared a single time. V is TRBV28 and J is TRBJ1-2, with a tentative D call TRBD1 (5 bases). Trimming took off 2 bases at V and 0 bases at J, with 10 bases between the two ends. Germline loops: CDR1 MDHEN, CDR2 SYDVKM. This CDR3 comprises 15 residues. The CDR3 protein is CASSLLGGSNYGYTF. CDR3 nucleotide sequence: TGTGCCAGCAGTTTACTGGGGGGATCTAACTATGGCTACACCTTC.

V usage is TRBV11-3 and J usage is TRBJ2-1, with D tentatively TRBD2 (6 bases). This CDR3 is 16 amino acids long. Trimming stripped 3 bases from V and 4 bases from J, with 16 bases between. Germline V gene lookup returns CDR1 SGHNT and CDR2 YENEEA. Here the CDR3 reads CASSFYWDSRYNEQFF. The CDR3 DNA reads TGTGCCAGCAGCTTTTATTGGGACTCCCGGTACAATGAGCAGTTCTTC.

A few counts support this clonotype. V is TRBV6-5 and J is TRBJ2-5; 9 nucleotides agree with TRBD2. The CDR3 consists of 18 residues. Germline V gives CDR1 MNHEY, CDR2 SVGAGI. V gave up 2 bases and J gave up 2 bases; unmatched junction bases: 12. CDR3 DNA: TGTGCCAGCAGTTACAGCCCGAGGCTAGCGGGGCTTCAAGAGACCCAGTACTTC. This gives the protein CASSYSPRLAGLQETQYF.

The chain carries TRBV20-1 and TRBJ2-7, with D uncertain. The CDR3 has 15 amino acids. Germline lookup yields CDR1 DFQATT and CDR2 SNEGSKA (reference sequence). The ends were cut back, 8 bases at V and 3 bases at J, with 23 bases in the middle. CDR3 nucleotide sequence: TGCAGTACGAGACGGCGGTTTGGGGATAGCTACGAGCAGTACTTC. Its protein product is CSTRRRFGDSYEQYF.

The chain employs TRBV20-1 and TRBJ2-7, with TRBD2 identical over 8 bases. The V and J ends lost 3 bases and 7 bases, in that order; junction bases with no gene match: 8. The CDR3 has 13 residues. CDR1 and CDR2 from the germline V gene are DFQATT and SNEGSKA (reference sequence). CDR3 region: CSASTASGYEQYF. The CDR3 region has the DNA TGCAGTGCTAGCACGGCTAGCGGGTATGAGCAGTACTTC.

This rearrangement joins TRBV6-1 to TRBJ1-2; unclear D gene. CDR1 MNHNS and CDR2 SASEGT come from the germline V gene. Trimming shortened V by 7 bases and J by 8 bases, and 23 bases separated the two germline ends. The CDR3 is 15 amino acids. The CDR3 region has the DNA TGTGCCAGCAAATTCCTCATCGCGGATCGGGCCGGCTACACCTTC. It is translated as CASKFLIADRAGYTF.

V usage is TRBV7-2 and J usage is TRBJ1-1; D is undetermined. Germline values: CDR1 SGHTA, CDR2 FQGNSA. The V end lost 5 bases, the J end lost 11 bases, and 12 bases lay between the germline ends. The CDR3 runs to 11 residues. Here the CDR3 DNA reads TGTGCCAGCAGCGTACGGGCTGGGGCTTTCTTT. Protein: CASSVRAGAFF.

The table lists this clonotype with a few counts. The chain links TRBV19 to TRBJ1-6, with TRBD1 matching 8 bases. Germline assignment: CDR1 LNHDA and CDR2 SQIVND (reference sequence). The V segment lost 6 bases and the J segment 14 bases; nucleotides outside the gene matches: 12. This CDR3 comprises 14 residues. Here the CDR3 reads CASSEQGVTPTLHF. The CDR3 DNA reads TGTGCCAGTAGCGAACAGGGGGTTACGCCCACCCTCCACTTT.

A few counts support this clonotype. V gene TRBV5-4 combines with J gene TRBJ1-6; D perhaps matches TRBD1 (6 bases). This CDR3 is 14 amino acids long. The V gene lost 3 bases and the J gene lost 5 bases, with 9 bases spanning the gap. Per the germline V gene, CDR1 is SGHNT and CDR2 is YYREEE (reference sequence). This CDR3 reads CASSWEGDNSPLHF. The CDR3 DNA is TGTGCCAGCAGCTGGGAGGGGGATAATTCACCCCTCCACTTT.

CDR3 residues: CASSWGGTDTQYF. CDR3 nucleotides: TGTGCCAGCAGCTGGGGGGGCACAGATACGCAGTATTTT. The chain uses TRBV7-2 and TRBJ2-3; D possibly corresponds to TRBD2 (6 bases). From germline, CDR1 is SGHTA and CDR2 FQGNSA. CDR3 size: 13 residues. V was cut by 4 bases and J by 1 base, with 6 bases left in between.

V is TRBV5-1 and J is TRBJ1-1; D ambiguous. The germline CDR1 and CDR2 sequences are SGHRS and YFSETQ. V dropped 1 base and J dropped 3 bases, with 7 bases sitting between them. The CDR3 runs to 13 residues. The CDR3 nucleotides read TGCGCCAGCAGCTTGAGCCCCGACACTGAAGCTTTCTTT. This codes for CASSLSPDTEAFF. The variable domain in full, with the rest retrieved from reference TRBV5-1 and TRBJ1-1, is KAGVTQTPRYLIKTRGQQVTLSCSPISGHRSVSWYQQTPGQGLQFLFEYFSETQRNKGNFPGRFSGRQFSNSRSEMNVSTLELGDSALYLCASSLSPDTEAFFGQGTRLTVV.

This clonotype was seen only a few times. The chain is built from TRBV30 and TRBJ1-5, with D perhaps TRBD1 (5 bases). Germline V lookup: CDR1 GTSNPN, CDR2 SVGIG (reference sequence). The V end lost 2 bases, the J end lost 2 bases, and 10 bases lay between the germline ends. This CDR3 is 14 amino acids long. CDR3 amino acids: CAWSSGGGNQPQHF. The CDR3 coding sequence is TGTGCCTGGAGTAGTGGAGGGGGCAATCAGCCCCAGCATTTT.

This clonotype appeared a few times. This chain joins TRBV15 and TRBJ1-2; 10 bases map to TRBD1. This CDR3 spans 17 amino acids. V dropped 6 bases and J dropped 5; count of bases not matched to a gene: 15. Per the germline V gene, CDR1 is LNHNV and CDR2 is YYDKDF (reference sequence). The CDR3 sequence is CATRTGTGVVGNYGYTF. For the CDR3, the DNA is TGTGCCACCAGAACCGGGACAGGGGTCGTAGGGAATTATGGCTACACCTTC. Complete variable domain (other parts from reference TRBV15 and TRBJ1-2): DAMVIQNPRYQVTQFGKPVTLSCSQTLNHNVMYWYQQKSSQAPKLLFHYYDKDFNNEADTPDNFQSRRPNTSFCFLDIRSPGLGDTAMYLCATRTGTGVVGNYGYTFGSGTRLTVV.

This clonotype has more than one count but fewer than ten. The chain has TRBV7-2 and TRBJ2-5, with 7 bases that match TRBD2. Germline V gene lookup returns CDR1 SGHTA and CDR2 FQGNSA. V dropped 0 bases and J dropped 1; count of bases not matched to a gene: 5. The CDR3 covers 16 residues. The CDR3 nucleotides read TGTGCCAGCAGCTTAGCGGGAGGGGTAGGCCAAGAGACCCAGTACTTC. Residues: CASSLAGGVGQETQYF.

The CDR3: CASSQDSSPPGAEAFF. CDR3 in DNA: TGTGCCAGCAGCCAAGATTCCAGCCCGCCCGGGGCTGAAGCTTTCTTT. The chain couples TRBV4-2 to TRBJ1-1; D gene unclear. The CDR3 spans 16 residues. Trimming cost V 0 bases and J 6 bases, with 17 bases left between them. Looked up from germline, CDR1 is LGHNA and CDR2 is YNFKEQ.

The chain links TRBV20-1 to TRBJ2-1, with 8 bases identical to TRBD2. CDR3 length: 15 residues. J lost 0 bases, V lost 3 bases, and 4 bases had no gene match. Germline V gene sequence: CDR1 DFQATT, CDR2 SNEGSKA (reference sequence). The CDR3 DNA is TGCAGTGCTAGTCTAGCGGGCCGCTCCTACAATGAGCAGTTCTTC. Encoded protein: CSASLAGRSYNEQFF.

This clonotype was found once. CDR3: CASILGETQYF. DNA for the CDR3: TGTGCCAGCATTCTAGGAGAGACCCAGTACTTC. This sequence joins TRBV2 and TRBJ2-5; D not certain. Trimming removed 7 bases from V and 4 bases from J, with 7 bases in between. Germline CDR1 reads SNHLY; CDR2 reads FYNNEI. This CDR3 spans 11 amino acids.

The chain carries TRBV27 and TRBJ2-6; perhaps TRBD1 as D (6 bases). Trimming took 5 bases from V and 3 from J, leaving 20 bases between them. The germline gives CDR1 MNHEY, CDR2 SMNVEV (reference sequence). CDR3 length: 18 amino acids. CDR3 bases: TGTGCCAGCAGTCCCAGAACTCCCGACAGGAATGGGGCCAACGTCCTGACTTTC. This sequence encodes CASSPRTPDRNGANVLTF.

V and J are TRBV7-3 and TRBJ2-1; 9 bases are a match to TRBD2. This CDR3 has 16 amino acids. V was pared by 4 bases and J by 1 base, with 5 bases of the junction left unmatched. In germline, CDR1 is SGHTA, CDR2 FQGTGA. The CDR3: CASSSKTSGSYNEQFF. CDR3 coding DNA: TGTGCCAGCAGCTCCAAAACTAGCGGGTCCTACAATGAGCAGTTCTTC.

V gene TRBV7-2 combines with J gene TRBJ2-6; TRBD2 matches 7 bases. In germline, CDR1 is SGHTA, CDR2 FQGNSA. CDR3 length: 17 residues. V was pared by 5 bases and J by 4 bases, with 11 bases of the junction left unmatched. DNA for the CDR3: TGTGCCAGCAGCCAACTTGCGGGAGTTTCGGGGGCCAACGTCCTGACTTTC. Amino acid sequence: CASSQLAGVSGANVLTF.

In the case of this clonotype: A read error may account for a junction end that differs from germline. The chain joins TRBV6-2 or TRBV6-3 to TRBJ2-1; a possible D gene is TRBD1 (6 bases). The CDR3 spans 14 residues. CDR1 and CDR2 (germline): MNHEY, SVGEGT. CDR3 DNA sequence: TGTGCCAGCAGTCACTCGACGGACAGCCCTGAAAAGTTCTTC. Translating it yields CASSHSTDSPEKFF.